This T cell receptor beta chain derives from a study of blood T cells in healthy people across ages. Overall study: About one barcoded beta molecule per two T cells was captured by template switching. Overall study findings and caveats: Aged donors had fewer naive CD4+ cells and lower diversity than long-lived donors.

It was with a sample-barcoded 5' primer and a J-beta primer mix that a second PCR of about 7 to 12 cycles was run. The yield of each sample was at least 2.5 million CDR3-containing paired-end reads. One entry per CDR3 protein results from TCRdb running MiXCR on the 5' RACE reads. In the table there are some 1.8 million distinct CDR3 sequences, about 39% of which are singletons. Trimming shortened V by 0 bases and J by 0 bases, and 6 bases separated the two germline ends. CDR3 length: 16 amino acids. Germline CDR1 LGHNA, CDR2 YSLEER. A remark on this clonotype: Its target is unknown. Since a much larger clone is just one base distant, this may be a read error.

This clonotype was obtained from a human donor in good health. The sample was blood. The chain recombines TRBV4-3 with TRBJ2-6; D not certain. CDR3 bases: TGCGCCAGCAGCCAAGAATGGATCTCTGGGGCCAACGTCCTGACTTTC. As protein: CASSQEWISGANVLTF.